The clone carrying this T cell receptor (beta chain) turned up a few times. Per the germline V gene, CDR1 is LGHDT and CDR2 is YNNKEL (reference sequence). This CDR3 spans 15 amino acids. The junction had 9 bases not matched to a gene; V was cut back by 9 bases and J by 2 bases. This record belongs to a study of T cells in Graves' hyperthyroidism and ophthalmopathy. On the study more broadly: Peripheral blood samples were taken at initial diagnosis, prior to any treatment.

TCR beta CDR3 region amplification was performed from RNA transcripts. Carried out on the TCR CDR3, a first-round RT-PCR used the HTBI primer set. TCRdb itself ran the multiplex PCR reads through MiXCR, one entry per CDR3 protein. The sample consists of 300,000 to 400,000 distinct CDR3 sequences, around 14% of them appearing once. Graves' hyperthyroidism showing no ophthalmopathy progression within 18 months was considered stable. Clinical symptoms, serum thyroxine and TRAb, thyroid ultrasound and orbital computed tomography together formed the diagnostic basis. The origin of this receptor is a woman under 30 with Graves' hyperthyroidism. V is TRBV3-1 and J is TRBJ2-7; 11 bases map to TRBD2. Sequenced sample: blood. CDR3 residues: CARGWGTSGAYEQYF. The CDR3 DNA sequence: TGTGCCAGGGGGTGGGGGACTAGCGGAGCCTACGAGCAGTACTTC.